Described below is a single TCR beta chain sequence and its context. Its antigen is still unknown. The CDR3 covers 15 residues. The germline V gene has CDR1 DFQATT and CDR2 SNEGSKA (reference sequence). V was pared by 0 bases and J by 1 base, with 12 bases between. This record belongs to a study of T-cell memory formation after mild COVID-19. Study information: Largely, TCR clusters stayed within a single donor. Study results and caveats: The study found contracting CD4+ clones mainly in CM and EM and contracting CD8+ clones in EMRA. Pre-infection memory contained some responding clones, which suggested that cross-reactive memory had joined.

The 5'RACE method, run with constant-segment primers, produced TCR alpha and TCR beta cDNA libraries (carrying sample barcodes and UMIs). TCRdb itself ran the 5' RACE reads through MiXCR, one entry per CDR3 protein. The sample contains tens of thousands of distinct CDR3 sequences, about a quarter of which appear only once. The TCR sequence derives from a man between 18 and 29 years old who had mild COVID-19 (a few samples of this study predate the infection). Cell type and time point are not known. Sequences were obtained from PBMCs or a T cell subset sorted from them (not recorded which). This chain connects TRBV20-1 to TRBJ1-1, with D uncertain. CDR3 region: CSARDVFLGNTEAFF. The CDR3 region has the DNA TGCAGTGCTAGAGACGTTTTCCTAGGGAACACTGAAGCTTTCTTT.